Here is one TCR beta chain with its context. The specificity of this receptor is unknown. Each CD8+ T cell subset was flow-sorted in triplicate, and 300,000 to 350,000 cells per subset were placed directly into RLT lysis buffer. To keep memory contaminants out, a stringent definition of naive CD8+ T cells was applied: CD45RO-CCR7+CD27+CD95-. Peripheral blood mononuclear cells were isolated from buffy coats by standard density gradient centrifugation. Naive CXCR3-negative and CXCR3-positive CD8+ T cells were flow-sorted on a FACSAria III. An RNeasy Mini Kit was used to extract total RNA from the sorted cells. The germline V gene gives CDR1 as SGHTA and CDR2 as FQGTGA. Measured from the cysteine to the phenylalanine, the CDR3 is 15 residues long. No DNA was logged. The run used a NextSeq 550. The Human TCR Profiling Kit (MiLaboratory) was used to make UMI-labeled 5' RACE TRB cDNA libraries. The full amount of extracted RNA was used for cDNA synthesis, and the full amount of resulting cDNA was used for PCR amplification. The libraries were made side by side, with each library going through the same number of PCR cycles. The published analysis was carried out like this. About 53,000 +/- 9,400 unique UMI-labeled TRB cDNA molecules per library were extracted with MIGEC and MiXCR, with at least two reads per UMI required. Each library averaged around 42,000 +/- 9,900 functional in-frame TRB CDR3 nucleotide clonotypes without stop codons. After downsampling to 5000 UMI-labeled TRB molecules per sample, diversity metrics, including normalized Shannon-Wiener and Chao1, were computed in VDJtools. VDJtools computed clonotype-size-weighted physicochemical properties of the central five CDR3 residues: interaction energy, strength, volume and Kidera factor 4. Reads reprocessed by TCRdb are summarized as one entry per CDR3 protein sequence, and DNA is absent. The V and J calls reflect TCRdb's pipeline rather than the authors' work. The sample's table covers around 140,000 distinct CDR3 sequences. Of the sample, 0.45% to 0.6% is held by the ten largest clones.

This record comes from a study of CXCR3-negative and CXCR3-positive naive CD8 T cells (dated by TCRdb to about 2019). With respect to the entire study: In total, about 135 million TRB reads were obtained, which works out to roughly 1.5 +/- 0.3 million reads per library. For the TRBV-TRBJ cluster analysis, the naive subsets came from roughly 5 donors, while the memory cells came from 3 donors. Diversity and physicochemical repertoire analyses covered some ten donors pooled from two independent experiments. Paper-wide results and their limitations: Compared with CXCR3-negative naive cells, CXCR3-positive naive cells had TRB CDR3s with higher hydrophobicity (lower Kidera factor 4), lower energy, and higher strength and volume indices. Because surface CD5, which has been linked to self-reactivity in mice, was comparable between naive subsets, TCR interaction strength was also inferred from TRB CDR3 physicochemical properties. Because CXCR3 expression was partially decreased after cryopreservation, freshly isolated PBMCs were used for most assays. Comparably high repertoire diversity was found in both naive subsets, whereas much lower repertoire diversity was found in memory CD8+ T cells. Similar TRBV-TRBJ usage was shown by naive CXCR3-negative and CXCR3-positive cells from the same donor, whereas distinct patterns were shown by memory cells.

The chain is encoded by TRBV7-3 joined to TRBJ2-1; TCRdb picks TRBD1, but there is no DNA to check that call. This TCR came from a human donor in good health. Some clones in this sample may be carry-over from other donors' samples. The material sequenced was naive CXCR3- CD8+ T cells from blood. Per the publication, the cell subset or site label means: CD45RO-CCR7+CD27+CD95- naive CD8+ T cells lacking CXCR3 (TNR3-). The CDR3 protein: CASSLGTGIGDEQFF.